What follows are 13 T cell receptor beta chains derived from one specimen sequenced in a study of cytomegalovirus exposure and HLA in healthy donors. 60 Vbeta and 13 Jbeta primers were used in PCR. Here immunoSEQ multiplex PCR was the method, and the copy in TCRdb shows in-frame clones only, minus some. The table has about 160,000 clones, 82% seen once; the top ten hold about 1.6%. Material for sequencing was PBMCs. Receptors originate from a girl aged 10-17 years in good health and CMV-seropositive.

The genes are TRBV5-1 and TRBJ2-1; tentative D call: TRBD2 (5 bases). The CDR3 length is 15 residues. In germline, CDR1 is SGHRS, CDR2 YFSETQ. Trimming removed 5 bases at V and 6 bases at J, with 18 bases between. CDR3 region: CASRMTPSRVNEQFF. The CDR3 DNA follows: TGCGCCAGCAGGATGACTCCTAGCAGAGTCAATGAGCAGTTCTTC. Using reference TRBV5-1 and TRBJ2-1 for the parts outside the CDR3, the full variable domain is KAGVTQTPRYLIKTRGQQVTLSCSPISGHRSVSWYQQTPGQGLQFLFEYFSETQRNKGNFPGRFSGRQFSNSRSEMNVSTLELGDSALYLCASRMTPSRVNEQFFGPGTRLTVL.

The V gene is TRBV10-3, the J gene TRBJ1-2; maybe TRBD1 (5 bases). CDR3 length: 15 residues. Deletions cut 5 bases from V and 6 bases from J, with 19 bases between. The germline CDR1 and CDR2 sequences are ENHRY and SYGVKD. The CDR3 region has the DNA TGTGCCATCAGTCCGGGGGGAGGCGAGCTTGATGGCTACACCTTC. Translated: CAISPGGGELDGYTF.

Only one count was recorded for this clone. The junction departs from the called germline gene at one end, perhaps through a read error. The genes are TRBV6-5 and TRBJ1-2; D ambiguous. This CDR3 has 15 amino acids. CDR1 MNHEY and CDR2 SVGAGI come from the germline V gene. In nucleotides, the CDR3 is TGTGCCAGCAGTTCTCCCGGGGAGGGTAACTATGGCCACACCTTC. This gives the protein CASSSPGEGNYGHTF.

The chain carries TRBV2 and TRBJ2-7; TRBD1 matches 8 bases. The germline V gene has CDR1 SNHLY and CDR2 FYNNEI. This CDR3 has 10 amino acids. V lost 8 bases, J lost 7 bases, and 1 base stayed unmatched. For the CDR3, the DNA is TGTGCCAGCGACAGGGGTGAGCAGTACTTC. Translation: CASDRGEQYF.

The rearrangement uses TRBV10-3 and TRBJ1-2; TRBD1 aligns across 8 bases. Per the germline V gene, CDR1 is ENHRY and CDR2 is SYGVKD. J lost 3 bases, V lost 5 bases, and 5 bases had no gene match. This CDR3 has 14 amino acids. CDR3 coding DNA: TGTGCCATCAGTTGGACAGGGCAAGACTATGGCTACACCTTC. It yields the protein CAISWTGQDYGYTF.

Only one count was recorded for this clone. The chain recombines TRBV7-9 with TRBJ1-3; a possible D gene is TRBD1 (5 bases). CDR1 is SEHNR and CDR2 is FQNEAQ in the germline V gene (reference sequence). CDR3 size: 16 residues. The V and J ends lost 4 bases and 5 bases respectively, with 18 bases between them. Here the CDR3 DNA reads TGTGCCAGCAGCTGGCCGGCGGTGGGGCAGCGAAACACCATATATTTT. Translation: CASSWPAVGQRNTIYF.

This clone was counted only a few times. This chain uses TRBV6-5 with TRBJ1-2; 7 nucleotides agree with TRBD1. The V and J ends lost 5 bases and 4 bases, in that order; junction bases with no gene match: 7. Germline V lookup: CDR1 MNHEY, CDR2 SVGAGI. The CDR3 is 14 amino acids. CDR3: CASSQSTGSYGYTF. The CDR3 region has the DNA TGTGCCAGCAGTCAATCGACAGGGAGCTATGGCTACACCTTC.

The V and J genes are TRBV4-3 and TRBJ2-7; D gene uncertain. Germline assignment: CDR1 LGHNA and CDR2 YSLEER. Trimming shortened V by 3 bases and J by 4 bases, and 13 bases separated the two germline ends. The CDR3 has 14 amino acids. The CDR3 region is CASSQGDSRYEQYF. The CDR3 coding sequence is TGCGCCAGCAGCCAGGGTGATAGCAGATACGAGCAGTACTTC.

The rearrangement links TRBV6-5 to TRBJ1-5, with 11 bases that match TRBD1. V dropped 5 bases and J dropped 5; count of bases not matched to a gene: 5. CDR1 and CDR2 from the germline V gene are MNHEY and SVGAGI. This CDR3 contains 15 residues. In nucleotides, the CDR3 is TGTGCCAGCAGTGGACAGGGGGCGCGAGATCAGCCCCAGCATTTT. Encoded protein: CASSGQGARDQPQHF.

The chain carries TRBV4-1 and TRBJ2-7, with 9 bases identical to TRBD2. The ends lost 0 bases at V and 4 bases at J; junction bases unmatched: 4. Germline V gene data show CDR1 as MGHRA and CDR2 as YSYEKL. The CDR3 runs 15 residues. The DNA for the CDR3 is TGCGCCAGCAGCCAAGAGGGACTAGCCAGATACGAGCAGTACTTC. It yields the protein CASSQEGLARYEQYF.

A few counts support this clone. V usage is TRBV6-1 and J usage is TRBJ2-3, with 10 bases identical to TRBD2. The CDR3 is made up of 16 amino acids. V shed 0 bases and J 4 bases; nucleotides not matched to a gene: 4. Germline V gene lookup returns CDR1 MNHNS and CDR2 SASEGT. The CDR3 sequence is CASSEAWTSGPDTQYF. The CDR3 nucleotides read TGTGCCAGCAGTGAAGCATGGACTAGCGGCCCAGATACGCAGTATTTT.

This chain links TRBV7-2 with TRBJ2-1, with TRBD2 matching over 9 bases. In germline, CDR1 is SGHTA, CDR2 FQGNSA. The CDR3 contains 15 residues. J lost 5 bases, V lost 1 base, and 3 bases had no gene match. The CDR3 DNA reads as TGTGCCAGCAGCTTAGGGCTAGCGGGAAACAATGAGCAGTTCTTC. Translated: CASSLGLAGNNEQFF.

The genes are TRBV4-1 and TRBJ2-1, with TRBD2 matching over 9 bases. The CDR3 has 17 amino acids. The V and J ends lost 1 base and 8 bases, in that order; junction bases with no gene match: 12. Germline-derived CDR1 and CDR2 are MGHRA and YSYEKL. The DNA of the CDR3 is TGCGCCAGCAGCCAAGTGCTTAGGGTGGTAGCGGGAGATGAGCAGTTCTTC. It codes for CASSQVLRVVAGDEQFF.